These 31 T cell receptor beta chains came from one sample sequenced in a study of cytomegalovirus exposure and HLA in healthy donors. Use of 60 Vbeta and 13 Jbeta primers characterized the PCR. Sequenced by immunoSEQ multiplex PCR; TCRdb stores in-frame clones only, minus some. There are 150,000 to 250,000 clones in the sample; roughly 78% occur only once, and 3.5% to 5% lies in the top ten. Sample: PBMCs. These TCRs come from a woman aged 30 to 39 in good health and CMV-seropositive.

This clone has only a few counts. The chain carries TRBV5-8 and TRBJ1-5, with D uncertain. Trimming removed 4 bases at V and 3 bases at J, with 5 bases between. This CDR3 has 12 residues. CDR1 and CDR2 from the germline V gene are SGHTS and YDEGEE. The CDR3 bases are TGTGCCAGCAGCCACTTCAATCAGCCCCAGCATTTT. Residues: CASSHFNQPQHF.

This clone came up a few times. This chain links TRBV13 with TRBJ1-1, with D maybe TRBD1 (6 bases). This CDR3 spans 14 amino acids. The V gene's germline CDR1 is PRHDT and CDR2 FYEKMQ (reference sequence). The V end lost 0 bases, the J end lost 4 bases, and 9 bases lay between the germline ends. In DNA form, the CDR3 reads TGTGCCAGCAGCTTAGGCAGGGGAAGCACTGAAGCTTTCTTT. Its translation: CASSLGRGSTEAFF. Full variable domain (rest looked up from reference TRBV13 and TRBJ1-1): AAGVIQSPRHLIKEKRETATLKCYPIPRHDTVYWYQQGPGQDPQFLISFYEKMQSDKGSIPDRFSAQQFSDYHSELNMSSLELGDSALYFCASSLGRGSTEAFFGQGTRLTVV.

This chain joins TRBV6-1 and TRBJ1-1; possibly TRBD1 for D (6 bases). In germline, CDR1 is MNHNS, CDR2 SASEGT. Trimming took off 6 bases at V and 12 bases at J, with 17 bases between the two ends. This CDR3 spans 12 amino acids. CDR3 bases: TGTGCCAGCAGCACAGGGCGTAGTTGGACTTTCTTT. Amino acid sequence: CASSTGRSWTFF.

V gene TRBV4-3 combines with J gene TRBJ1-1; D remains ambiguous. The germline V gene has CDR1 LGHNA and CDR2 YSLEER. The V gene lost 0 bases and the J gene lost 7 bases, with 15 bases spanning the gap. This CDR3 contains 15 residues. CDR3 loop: CASSQDRRDLVEAFF. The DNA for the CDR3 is TGCGCCAGCAGCCAAGATCGCCGGGATCTCGTTGAAGCTTTCTTT.

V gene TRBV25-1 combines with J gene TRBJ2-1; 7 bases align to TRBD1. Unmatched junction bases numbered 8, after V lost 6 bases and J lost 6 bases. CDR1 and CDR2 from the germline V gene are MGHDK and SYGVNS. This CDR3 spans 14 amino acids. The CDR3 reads CASSHGTAVNEQFF. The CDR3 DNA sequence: TGTGCCAGCAGCCATGGGACAGCTGTCAATGAGCAGTTCTTC. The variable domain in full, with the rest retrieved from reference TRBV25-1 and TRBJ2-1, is EADIYQTPRYLVIGTGKKITLECSQTMGHDKMYWYQQDPGMELHLIHYSYGVNSTEKGDLSSESTVSRIRTEHFPLTLESARPSHTSQYLCASSHGTAVNEQFFGPGTRLTVL.

The CDR3 protein is CASSTRSGNEQFF. In nucleotides, the CDR3 is TGTGCCAGTAGTACCCGGTCGGGTAATGAGCAGTTCTTC. The chain uses TRBV19 and TRBJ2-1; D gene uncertain. There are 13 residues in the CDR3. Germline lookup yields CDR1 LNHDA and CDR2 SQIVND (reference sequence). V lost 4 bases to trimming and J lost 7 bases, with 11 bases between them.

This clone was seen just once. The DNA for the CDR3 is TGCGCCAGCAGCCTCGCGGGGGAAACAATCTACGAGCAGTACTTC. It encodes CASSLAGETIYEQYF. The V gene is TRBV5-1, the J gene TRBJ2-7; TRBD2 matches 7 bases. Germline-derived CDR1 and CDR2 are SGHRS and YFSETQ. The V and J ends lost 4 bases and 3 bases, in that order; junction bases with no gene match: 10. The CDR3 has 15 residues.

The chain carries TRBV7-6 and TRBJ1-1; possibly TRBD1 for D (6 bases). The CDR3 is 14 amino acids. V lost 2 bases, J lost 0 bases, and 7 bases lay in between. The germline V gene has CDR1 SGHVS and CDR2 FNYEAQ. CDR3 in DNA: TGTGCCAGCAGCTTACCAGGGGTGAACACTGAAGCTTTCTTT. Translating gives CASSLPGVNTEAFF.

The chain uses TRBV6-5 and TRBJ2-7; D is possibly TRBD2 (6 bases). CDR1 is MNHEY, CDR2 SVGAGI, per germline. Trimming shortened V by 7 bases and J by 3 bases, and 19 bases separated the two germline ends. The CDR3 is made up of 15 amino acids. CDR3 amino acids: CASTHRREGGYEQYF. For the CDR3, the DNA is TGTGCCAGCACCCACCGCCGAGAGGGAGGCTACGAGCAGTACTTC.

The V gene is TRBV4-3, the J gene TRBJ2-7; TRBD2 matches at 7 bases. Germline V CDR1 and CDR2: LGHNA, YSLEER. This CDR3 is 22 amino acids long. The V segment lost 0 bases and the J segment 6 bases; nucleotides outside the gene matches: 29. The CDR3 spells CASSQESLRVGGRELFGGEQYF. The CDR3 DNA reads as TGCGCCAGCAGCCAAGAGAGTTTAAGGGTTGGAGGGCGGGAGCTCTTCGGGGGCGAGCAGTACTTC.

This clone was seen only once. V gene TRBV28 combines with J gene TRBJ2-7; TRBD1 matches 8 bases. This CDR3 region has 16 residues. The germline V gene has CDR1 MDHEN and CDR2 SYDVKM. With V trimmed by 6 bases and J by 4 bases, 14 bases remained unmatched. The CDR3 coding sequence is TGTGCCAGCAGCCCCGGCCCGGGACAGGTGAAATACGAGCAGTACTTC. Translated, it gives CASSPGPGQVKYEQYF.

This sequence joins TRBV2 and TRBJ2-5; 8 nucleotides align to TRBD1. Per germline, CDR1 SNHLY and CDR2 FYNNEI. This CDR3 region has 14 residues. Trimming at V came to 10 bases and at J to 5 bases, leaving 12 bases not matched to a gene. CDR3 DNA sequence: TGTGCCATTCGGACAGGGATGGTACAGGAGACCCAGTACTTC. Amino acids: CAIRTGMVQETQYF.

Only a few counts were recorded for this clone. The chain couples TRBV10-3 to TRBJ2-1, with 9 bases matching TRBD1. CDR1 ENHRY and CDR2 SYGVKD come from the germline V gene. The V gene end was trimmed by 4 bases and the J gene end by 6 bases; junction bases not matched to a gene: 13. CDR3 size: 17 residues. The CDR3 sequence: CAISGTTGGLISNEQFF. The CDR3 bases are TGTGCCATCAGTGGAACTACAGGGGGCCTTATCAGCAATGAGCAGTTCTTC.

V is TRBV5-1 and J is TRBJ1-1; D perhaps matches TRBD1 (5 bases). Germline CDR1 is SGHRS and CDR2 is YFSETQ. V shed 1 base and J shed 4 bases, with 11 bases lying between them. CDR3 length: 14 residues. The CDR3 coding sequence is TGCGCCAGCAGCTTGAACGTTAGGGGCACTGAAGCTTTCTTT. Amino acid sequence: CASSLNVRGTEAFF.

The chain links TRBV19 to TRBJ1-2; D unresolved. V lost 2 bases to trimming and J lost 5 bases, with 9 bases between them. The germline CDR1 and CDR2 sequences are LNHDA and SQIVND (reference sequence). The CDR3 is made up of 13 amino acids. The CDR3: CASSISRGYGYTF. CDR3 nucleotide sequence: TGTGCCAGTAGTATAAGCCGGGGTTATGGCTACACCTTC.

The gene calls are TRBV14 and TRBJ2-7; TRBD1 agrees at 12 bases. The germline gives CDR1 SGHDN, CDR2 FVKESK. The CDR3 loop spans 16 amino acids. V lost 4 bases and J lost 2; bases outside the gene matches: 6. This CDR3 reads CASSPGTGGRAYEQYF. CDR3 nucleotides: TGTGCCAGCAGCCCAGGGACAGGGGGCAGGGCCTACGAGCAGTACTTC.

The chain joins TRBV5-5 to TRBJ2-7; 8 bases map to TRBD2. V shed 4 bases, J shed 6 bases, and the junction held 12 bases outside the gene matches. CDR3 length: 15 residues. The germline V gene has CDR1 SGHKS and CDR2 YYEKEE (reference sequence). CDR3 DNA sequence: TGTGCCAGCAGCCAAGTAGCGGGGCCTCGGGGCGAGCAGTACTTC. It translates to CASSQVAGPRGEQYF.

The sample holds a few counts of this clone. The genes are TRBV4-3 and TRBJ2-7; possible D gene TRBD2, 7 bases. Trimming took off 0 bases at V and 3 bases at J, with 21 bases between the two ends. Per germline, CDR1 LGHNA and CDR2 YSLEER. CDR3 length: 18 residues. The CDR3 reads CASSQDRARGGLLYEQYF. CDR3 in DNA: TGCGCCAGCAGCCAAGATAGGGCGCGCGGGGGCCTACTCTACGAGCAGTACTTC.

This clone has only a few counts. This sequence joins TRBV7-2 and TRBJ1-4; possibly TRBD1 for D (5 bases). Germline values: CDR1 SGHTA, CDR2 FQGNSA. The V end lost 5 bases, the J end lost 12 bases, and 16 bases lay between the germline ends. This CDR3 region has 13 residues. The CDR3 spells CASSLEGSWELFF. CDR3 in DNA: TGTGCCAGCAGCCTAGAGGGGTCGTGGGAACTGTTTTTT.

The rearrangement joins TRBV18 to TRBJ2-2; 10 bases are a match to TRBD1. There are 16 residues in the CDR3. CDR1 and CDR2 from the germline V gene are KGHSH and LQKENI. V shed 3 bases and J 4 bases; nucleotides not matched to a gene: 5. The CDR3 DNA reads TGTGCCAGCTCACCGTCCGGGACAGGGGCCACCGGGGAGCTGTTTTTT. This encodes CASSPSGTGATGELFF.

CDR3: CASSLGGSGSPLHF. CDR3 nucleotide sequence: TGTGCCAGCAGCTTGGGAGGGTCCGGTTCACCCCTCCACTTT. The gene calls are TRBV5-6 and TRBJ1-6; D is undetermined. The V and J ends lost 0 bases and 9 bases respectively, with 10 bases between them. Germline-derived CDR1 and CDR2 are SGHDT and YYEEEE. This CDR3 spans 14 amino acids.

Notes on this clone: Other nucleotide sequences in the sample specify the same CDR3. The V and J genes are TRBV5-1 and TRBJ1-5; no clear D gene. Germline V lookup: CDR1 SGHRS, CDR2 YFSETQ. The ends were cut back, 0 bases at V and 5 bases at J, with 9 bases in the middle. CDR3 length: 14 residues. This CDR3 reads CASSLGGGYQPQHF. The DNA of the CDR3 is TGCGCCAGCAGCTTGGGGGGAGGATATCAGCCCCAGCATTTT.

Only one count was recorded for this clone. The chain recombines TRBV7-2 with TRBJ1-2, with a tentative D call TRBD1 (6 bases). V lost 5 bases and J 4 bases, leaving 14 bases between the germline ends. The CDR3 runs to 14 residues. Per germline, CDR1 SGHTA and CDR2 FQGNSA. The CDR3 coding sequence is TGTGCCAGCAGCCTACCCCAGGGGTTCTATGGCTACACCTTC. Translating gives CASSLPQGFYGYTF.

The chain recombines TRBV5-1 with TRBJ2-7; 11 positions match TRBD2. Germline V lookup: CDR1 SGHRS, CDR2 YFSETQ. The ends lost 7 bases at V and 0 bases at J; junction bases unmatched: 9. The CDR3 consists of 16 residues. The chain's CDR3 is CASGALAGGSSYEQYF. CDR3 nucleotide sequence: TGCGCCAGCGGGGCGCTAGCGGGAGGTAGCTCCTACGAGCAGTACTTC. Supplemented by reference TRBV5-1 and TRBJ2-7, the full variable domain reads KAGVTQTPRYLIKTRGQQVTLSCSPISGHRSVSWYQQTPGQGLQFLFEYFSETQRNKGNFPGRFSGRQFSNSRSEMNVSTLELGDSALYLCASGALAGGSSYEQYFGPGTRLTVT.

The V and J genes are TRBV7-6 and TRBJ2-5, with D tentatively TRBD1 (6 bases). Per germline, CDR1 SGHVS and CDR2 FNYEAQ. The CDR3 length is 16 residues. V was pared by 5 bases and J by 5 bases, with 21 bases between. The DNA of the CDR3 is TGTGCCAGCAGCCTTTCCGGTACAGGGTTGCTGGAGACCCAGTACTTC. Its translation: CASSLSGTGLLETQYF.

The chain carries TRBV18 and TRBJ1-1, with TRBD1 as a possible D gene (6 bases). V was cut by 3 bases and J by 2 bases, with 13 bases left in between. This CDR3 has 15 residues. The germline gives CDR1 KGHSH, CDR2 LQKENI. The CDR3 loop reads CASSPDRLRNTEAFF. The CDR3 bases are TGTGCCAGCTCACCTGACAGGCTACGTAACACTGAAGCTTTCTTT.

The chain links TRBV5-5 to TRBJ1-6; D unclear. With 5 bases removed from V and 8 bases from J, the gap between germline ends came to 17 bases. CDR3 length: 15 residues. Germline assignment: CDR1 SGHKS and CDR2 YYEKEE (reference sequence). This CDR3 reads CASSLRGPMDSPLHF. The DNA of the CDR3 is TGTGCCAGCAGTCTACGTGGGCCTATGGATTCACCCCTCCACTTT.

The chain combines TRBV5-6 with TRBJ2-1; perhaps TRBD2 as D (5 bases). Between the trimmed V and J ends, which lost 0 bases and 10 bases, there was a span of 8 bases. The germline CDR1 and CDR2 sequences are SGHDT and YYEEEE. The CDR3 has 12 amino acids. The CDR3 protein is CASSLAEGEQFF. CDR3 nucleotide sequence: TGTGCCAGCAGCTTGGCTGAGGGCGAGCAGTTCTTC.

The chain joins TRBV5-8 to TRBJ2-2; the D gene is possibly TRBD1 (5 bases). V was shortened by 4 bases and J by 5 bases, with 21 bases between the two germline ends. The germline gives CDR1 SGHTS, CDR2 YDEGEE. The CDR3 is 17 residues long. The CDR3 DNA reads TGTGCCAGCAGCCACCTTCCGGCCGCGAAGGGGACCGGGGAGCTGTTTTTT. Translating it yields CASSHLPAAKGTGELFF. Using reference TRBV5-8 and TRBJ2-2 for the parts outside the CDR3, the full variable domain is EAGVTQSPTHLIKTRGQQATLRCSPISGHTSVYWYQQALGLGLQFLLWYDEGEERNRGNFPPRFSGRQFPNYSSELNVNALELEDSALYLCASSHLPAAKGTGELFFGEGSRLTVL.

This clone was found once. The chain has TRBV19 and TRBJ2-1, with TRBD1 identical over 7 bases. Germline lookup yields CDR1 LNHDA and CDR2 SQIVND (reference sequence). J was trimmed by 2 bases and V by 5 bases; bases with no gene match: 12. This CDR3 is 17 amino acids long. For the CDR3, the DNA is TGTGCCAGTAGTCCAGAGGGACGGGACAGAGCCTACAATGAGCAGTTCTTC. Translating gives CASSPEGRDRAYNEQFF.

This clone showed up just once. As DNA, the CDR3 is TGTGCCAGCAGCGTAGGAGGGGGCGCGTCATATGGCTACACCTTC. This encodes CASSVGGGASYGYTF. V is TRBV7-8 and J is TRBJ1-2; 7 nucleotides agree with TRBD1. With V trimmed by 5 bases and J by 5 bases, 11 bases remained unmatched. There are 15 residues in the CDR3. Germline assignment: CDR1 SGHVS and CDR2 FQNEAQ.